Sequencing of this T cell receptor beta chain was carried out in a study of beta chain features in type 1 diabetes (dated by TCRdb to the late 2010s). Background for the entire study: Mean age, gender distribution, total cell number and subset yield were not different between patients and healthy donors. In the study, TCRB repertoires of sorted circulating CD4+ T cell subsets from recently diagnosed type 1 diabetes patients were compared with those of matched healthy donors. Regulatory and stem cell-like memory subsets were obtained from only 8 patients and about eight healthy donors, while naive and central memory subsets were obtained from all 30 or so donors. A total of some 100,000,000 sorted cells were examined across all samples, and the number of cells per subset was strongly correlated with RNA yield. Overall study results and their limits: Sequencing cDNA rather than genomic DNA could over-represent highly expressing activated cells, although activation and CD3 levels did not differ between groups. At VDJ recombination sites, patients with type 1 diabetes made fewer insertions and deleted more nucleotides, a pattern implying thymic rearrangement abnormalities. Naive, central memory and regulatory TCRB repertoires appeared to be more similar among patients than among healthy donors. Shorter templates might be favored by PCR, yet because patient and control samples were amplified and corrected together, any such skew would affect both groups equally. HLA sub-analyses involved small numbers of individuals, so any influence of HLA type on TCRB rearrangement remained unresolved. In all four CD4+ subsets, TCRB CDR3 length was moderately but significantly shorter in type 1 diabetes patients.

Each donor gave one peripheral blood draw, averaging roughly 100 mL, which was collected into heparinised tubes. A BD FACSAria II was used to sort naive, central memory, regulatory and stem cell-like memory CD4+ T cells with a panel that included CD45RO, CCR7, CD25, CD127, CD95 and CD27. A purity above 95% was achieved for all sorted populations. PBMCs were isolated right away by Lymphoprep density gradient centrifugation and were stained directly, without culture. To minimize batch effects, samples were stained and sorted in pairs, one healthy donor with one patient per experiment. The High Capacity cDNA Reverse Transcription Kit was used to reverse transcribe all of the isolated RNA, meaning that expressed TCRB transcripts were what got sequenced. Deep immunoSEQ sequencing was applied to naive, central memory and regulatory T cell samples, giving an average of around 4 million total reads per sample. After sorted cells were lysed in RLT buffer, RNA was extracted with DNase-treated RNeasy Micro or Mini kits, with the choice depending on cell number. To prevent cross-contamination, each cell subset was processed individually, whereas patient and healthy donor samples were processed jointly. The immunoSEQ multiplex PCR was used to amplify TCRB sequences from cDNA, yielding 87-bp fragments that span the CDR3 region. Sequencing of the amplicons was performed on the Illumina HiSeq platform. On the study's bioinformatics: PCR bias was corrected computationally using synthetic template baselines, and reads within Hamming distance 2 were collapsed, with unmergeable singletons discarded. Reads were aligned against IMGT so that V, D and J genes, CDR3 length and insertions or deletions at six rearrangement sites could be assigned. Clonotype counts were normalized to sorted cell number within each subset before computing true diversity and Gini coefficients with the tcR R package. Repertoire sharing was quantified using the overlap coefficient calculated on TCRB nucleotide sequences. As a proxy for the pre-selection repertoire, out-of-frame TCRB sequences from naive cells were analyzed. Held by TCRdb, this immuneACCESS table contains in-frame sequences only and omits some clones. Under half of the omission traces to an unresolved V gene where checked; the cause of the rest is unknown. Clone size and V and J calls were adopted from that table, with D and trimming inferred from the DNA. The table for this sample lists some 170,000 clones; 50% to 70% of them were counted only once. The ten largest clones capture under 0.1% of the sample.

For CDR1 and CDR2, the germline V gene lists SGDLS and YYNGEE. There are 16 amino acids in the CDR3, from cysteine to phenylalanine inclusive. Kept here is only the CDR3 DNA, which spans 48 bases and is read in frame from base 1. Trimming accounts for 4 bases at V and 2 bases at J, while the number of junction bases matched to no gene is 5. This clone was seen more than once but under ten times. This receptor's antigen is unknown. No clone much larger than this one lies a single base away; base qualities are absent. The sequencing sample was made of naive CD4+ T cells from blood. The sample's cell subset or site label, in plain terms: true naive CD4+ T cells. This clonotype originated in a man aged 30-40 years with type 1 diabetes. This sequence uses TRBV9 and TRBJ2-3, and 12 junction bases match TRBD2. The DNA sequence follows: TGTGCCAGCAGCTTCCGGACTAGCGGGGTCACAGATACGCAGTATTTT. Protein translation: CASSFRTSGVTDTQYF.